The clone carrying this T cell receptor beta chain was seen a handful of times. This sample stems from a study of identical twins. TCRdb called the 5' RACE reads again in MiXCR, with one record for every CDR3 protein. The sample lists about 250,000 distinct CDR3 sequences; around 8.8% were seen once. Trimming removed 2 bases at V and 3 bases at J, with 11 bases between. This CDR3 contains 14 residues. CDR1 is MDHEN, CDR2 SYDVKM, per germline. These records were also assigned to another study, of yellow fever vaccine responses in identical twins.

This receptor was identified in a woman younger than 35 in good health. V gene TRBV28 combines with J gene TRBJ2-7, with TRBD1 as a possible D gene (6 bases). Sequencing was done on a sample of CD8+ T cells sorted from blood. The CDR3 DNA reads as TGTGCCAGCAGTTTAGGGGGCTCCTTCTACGAGCAGTACTTC. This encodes CASSLGGSFYEQYF.